This T cell receptor (beta chain) comes out of a study of CD8 T cells in ankylosing spondylitis. General study points: Several highly homologous variants made up a TCR beta motif, and this motif appeared characteristic of ankylosing spondylitis blood. Reported data indicate significant enrichment of disease-linked clones within matched ankylosing spondylitis synovial fluid. The authors found the disease-linked clones to be CD8+ and relatively rare in peripheral blood.

CDR1 SEHNR and CDR2 FQNEAQ come from the germline V gene (reference sequence). CDR3 length: 17 amino acids. J lost 5 bases, V lost 5 bases, and 9 bases had no gene match. This clonotype was counted many times. Its antigen is currently unknown. Quantitative 5'-RACE with molecular barcodes generated TCR beta libraries. One entry per CDR3 protein results from TCRdb running MiXCR on the 5' RACE reads. The data show about 130,000 distinct CDR3 sequences, over 10% seen once. This TCR was sampled from a female donor with ankylosing spondylitis or in good health (not recorded which). The chain joins TRBV7-9 to TRBJ2-3, with 14 positions matching TRBD2. The sequencing input was blood, either unsorted or a sorted T cell fraction (not recorded which). The CDR3 region is CASSPPGLAGVGDTQYF. CDR3 sequence (DNA): TGTGCCAGCAGCCCTCCGGGACTAGCGGGAGTCGGAGATACGCAGTATTTT.